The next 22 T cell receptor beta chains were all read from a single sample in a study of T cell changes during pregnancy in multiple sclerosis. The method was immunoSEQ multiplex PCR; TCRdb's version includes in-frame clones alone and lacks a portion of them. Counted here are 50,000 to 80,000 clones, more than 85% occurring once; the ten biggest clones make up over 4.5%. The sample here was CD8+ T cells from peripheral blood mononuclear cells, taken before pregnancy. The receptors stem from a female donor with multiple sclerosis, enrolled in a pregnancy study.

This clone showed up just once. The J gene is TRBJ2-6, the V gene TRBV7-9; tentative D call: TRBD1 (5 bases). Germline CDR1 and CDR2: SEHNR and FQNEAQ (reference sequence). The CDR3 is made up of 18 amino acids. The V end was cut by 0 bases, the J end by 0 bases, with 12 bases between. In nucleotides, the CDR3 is TGTGCCAGCAGCTTAGCAAGGGGCCGCCGCTCTGGGGCCAACGTCCTGACTTTC. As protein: CASSLARGRRSGANVLTF.

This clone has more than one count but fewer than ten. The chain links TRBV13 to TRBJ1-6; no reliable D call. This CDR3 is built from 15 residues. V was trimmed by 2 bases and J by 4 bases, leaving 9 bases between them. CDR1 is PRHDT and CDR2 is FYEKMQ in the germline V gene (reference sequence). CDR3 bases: TGTGCCAGCAGCTTACGGGGTGGGTATAATTCACCCCTCCACTTT. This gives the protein CASSLRGGYNSPLHF.

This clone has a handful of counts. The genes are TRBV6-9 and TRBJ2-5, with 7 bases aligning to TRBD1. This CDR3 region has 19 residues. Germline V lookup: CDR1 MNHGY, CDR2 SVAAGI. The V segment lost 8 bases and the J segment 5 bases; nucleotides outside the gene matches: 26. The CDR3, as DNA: TGTGCCAGCGATCAATGGAATATTTCCGGGACAGCGCTCCGGGAGACCCAGTACTTC. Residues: CASDQWNISGTALRETQYF.

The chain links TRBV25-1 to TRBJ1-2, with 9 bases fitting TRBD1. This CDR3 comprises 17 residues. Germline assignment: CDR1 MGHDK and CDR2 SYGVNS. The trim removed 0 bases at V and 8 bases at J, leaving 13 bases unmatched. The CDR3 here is CASSEYFTGGASSGYTF. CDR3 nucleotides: TGTGCCAGCAGTGAATATTTCACAGGGGGCGCTTCGAGCGGCTACACCTTC.

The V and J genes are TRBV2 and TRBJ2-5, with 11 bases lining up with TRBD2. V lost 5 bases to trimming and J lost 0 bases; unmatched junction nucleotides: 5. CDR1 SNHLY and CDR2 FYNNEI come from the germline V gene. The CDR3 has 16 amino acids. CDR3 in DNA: TGTGCCAGCAGTTTACTAGCGGGGGAATACCAAGAGACCCAGTACTTC. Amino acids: CASSLLAGEYQETQYF.

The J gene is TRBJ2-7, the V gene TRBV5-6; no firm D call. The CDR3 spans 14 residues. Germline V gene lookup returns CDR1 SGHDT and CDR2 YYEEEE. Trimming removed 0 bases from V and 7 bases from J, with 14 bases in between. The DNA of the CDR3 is TGTGCCAGCAGCTTGGGTAGTTCGACGGAGGAGCAGTACTTC. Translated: CASSLGSSTEEQYF.

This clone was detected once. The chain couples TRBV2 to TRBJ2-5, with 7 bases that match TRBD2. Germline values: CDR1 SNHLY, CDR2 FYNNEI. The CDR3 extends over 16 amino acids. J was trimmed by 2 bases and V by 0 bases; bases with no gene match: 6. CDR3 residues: CASSEALQAGQETQYF. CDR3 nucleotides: TGTGCCAGCAGTGAAGCGCTTCAAGCGGGACAAGAGACCCAGTACTTC. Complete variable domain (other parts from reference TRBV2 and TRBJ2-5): EPEVTQTPSHQVTQMGQEVILRCVPISNHLYFYWYRQILGQKVEFLVSFYNNEISEKSEIFDDQFSVERPDGSNFTLKIRSTKLEDSAMYFCASSEALQAGQETQYFGPGTRLLVL.

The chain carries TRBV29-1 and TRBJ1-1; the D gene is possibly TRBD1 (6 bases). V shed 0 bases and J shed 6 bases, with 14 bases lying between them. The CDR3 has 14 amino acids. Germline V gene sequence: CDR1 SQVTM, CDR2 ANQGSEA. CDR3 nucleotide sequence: TGCAGCGTTGAAGAGGGGGGGCCCGGGGCTGAAGCTTTCTTT. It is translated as CSVEEGGPGAEAFF.

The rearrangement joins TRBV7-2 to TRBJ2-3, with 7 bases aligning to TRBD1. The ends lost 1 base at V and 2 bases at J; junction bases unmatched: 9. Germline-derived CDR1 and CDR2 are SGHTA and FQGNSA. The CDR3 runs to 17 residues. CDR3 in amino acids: CASSLGARGQPTDTQYF. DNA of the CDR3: TGTGCCAGCAGCTTAGGAGCCCGGGGACAGCCCACAGATACGCAGTATTTT.

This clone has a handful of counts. The CDR3: CSSGGTEAFF. CDR3 DNA sequence: TGCAGCTCTGGGGGGACTGAAGCTTTCTTT. V usage is TRBV29-1 and J usage is TRBJ1-1; tentatively, D is TRBD1 (5 bases). This CDR3 spans 10 amino acids. V was shortened by 8 bases and J by 5 bases, with 9 bases between the two germline ends. CDR1 SQVTM and CDR2 ANQGSEA come from the germline V gene.

The CDR3: CASSLGQGGEKLFF. CDR3 nucleotide sequence: TGTGCCAGCAGCTTGGGACAAGGGGGTGAAAAACTGTTTTTT. The chain uses TRBV5-5 and TRBJ1-4, with D maybe TRBD1 (6 bases). CDR1 is SGHKS, CDR2 YYEKEE, per germline (reference sequence). V shed 0 bases and J shed 7 bases, with 10 bases lying between them. The CDR3 runs 14 residues.

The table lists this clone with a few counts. CDR3 sequence reads: CAWSDGETEAFF. CDR3 in DNA: TGTGCCTGGAGTGACGGGGAGACTGAAGCTTTCTTT. The chain combines TRBV30 with TRBJ1-1; no definite D call. The length of the CDR3 is 12 residues. V was cut by 1 base and J by 5 bases, with 8 bases left in between. Germline V gene lookup returns CDR1 GTSNPN and CDR2 SVGIG (reference sequence).

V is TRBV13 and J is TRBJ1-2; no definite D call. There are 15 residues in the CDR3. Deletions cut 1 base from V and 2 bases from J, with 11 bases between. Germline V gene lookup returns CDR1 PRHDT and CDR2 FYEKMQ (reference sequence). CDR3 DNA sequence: TGTGCCAGCAGCTTAGATGCGGGAGCAAACTATGGCTACACCTTC. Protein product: CASSLDAGANYGYTF.

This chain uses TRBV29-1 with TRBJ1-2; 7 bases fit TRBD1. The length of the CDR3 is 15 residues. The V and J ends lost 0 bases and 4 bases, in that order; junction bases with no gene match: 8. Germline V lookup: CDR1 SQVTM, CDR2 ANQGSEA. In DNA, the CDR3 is TGCAGCGTTGAAGATCTGGCAGGGGGTGGCTATGGCTACACCTTC. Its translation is CSVEDLAGGGYGYTF.

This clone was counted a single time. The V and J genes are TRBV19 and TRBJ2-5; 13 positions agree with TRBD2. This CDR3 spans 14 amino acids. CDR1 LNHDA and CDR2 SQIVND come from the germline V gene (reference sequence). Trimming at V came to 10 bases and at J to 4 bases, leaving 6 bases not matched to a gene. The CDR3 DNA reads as TGTGCCACAGGGACTAGCGGGGATAGAGAGACCCAGTACTTC. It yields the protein CATGTSGDRETQYF.

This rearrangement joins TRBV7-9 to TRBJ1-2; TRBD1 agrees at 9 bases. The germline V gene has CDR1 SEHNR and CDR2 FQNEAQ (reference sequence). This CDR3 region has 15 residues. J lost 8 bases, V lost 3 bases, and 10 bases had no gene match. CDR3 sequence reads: CASSFPSDRGSGYTF. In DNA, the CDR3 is TGTGCCAGCAGCTTCCCTTCGGACAGGGGTAGCGGCTACACCTTC.

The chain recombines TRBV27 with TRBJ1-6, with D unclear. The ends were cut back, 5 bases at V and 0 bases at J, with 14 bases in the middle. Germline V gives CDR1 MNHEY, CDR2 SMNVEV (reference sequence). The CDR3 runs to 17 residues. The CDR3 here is CASSIATGSSYNSPLHF. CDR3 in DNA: TGTGCCAGCAGTATTGCGACGGGGAGCTCCTATAATTCACCCCTCCACTTT.

The CDR3 DNA is TGTGCCAGTAGTATATCCAAACGACAGGGGAGGAACTATGGCTACACCTTC. Its protein is CASSISKRQGRNYGYTF. V and J are TRBV19 and TRBJ1-2, with 8 bases matching TRBD1. Germline V gene sequence: CDR1 LNHDA, CDR2 SQIVND (reference sequence). Trimming removed 2 bases from V and 2 bases from J; junction bases left unmatched: 10. This CDR3 is built from 17 residues.

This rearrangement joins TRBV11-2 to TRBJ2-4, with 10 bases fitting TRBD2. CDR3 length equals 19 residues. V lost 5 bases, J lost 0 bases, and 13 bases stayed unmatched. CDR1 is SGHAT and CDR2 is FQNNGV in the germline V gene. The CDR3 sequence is CASSLGSLAGDLAKNIQYF. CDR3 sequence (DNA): TGTGCCAGCAGCCTGGGGTCTCTAGCGGGGGACCTAGCCAAAAACATTCAGTACTTC.

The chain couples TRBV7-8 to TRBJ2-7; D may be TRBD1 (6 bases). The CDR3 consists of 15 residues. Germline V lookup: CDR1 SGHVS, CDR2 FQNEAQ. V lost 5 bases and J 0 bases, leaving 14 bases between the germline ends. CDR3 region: CASSGGLRPSYEQYF. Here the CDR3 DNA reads TGTGCCAGCAGCGGGGGCCTCCGCCCCTCCTACGAGCAGTACTTC.

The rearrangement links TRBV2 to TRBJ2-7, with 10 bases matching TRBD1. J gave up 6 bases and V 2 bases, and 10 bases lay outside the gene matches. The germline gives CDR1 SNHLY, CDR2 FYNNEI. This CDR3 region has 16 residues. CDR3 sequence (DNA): TGTGCCAGCAGTGAAAGTACGGGACAGGGGCCCTCCGAGCAGTACTTC. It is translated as CASSESTGQGPSEQYF.

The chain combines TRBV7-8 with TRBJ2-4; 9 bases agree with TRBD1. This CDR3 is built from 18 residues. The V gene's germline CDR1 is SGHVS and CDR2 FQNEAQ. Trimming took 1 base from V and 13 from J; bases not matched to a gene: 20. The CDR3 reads CASSLERGDRVRLKGQYF. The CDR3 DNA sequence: TGTGCCAGCAGCTTAGAGAGAGGGGACAGGGTTCGCCTAAAGGGCCAGTACTTC.